The 29 T cell receptor beta chains given below trace back to one sample, sequenced in a study of CD8+CD57+ T cells in acquired aplastic anemia. CD8+CD57+ cell expansion had been shown by flow cytometry in patients chosen for sequencing. The TCR beta profiling, which covered VDJ combination and CDR3 sequence, was carried out using genomic DNA as the template. TCRdb re-analysed the reads in MiXCR, keeping a single row per CDR3 protein. This sample has 150,000 to 200,000 distinct CDR3 sequences, with around half found just once. Material for sequencing was sorted CD4+, CD8+, or CD8+CD57+ T cells (not recorded which) from PBMCs. These receptors were obtained from a human donor with aplastic anemia.

The table lists this clonotype with many counts. This rearrangement joins TRBV3-1 to TRBJ1-1; D call uncertain. The length of the CDR3 is 12 residues. Germline V lookup: CDR1 LGHDT, CDR2 YNNKEL (reference sequence). V was cut by 1 base and J by 11 bases, with 11 bases left in between. CDR3 nucleotides: TGTGCCAGCAGCCAAGGGTACGGCGGCGCTTTCTTT. It translates to CASSQGYGGAFF.

This clonotype was counted many times. J is TRBJ2-3 and V is TRBV7-9; D is undetermined. In germline, CDR1 is SEHNR, CDR2 FQNEAQ (reference sequence). The CDR3 is made up of 12 amino acids. The germline V and J ends were trimmed by 5 bases and 1 base, with 4 bases remaining between them. The CDR3 region is CASSSGTDTQYF. The DNA for the CDR3 is TGTGCCAGCAGCAGCGGCACAGATACGCAGTATTTT. The complete variable domain, with remaining parts taken from reference TRBV7-9 and TRBJ2-3, reads DTGVSQNPRHKITKRGQNVTFRCDPISEHNRLYWYRQTLGQGPEFLTYFQNEAQLEKSRLLSDRFSAERPKGSFSTLEIQRTEQGDSAMYLCASSSGTDTQYFGPGTRLTVL.

V and J are TRBV29-1 and TRBJ2-7; D gene uncertain. Germline V CDR1 and CDR2: SQVTM, ANQGSEA. V was trimmed by 6 bases and J by 6 bases, leaving 12 bases between them. The CDR3 consists of 11 residues. CDR3 bases: TGCAGCGTCTCCGAACCCATCGAGCAGTACTTC. Amino acids: CSVSEPIEQYF.

On this clonotype: A single base separates this from a much larger clone, so it may be a read error. The CDR3 sequence is CACRTSGYYGYTF. DNA of the CDR3: TGTGCCTGCAGAACATCAGGGTACTATGGCTACACCTTC. The chain carries TRBV6-1 and TRBJ1-2; D may be TRBD1 (5 bases). The CDR3 sequence is 13 residues long. The germline V gene has CDR1 MNHNS and CDR2 SASEGT.

CDR3 in DNA: TGTGCCAGCAGAACGACTAGCGGGGGAGATTACAATGAGCAGTTCTTC. Protein product: CASRTTSGGDYNEQFF. The chain has TRBV7-3 and TRBJ2-1; TRBD2 aligns across 12 bases. V lost 6 bases, J lost 4 bases, and 7 bases stayed unmatched. The CDR3 totals 16 residues. CDR1 and CDR2 (germline): SGHTA, FQGTGA.

CDR3 protein: CSQVVQSNEQFF. The CDR3 DNA is TGCAGCCAAGTGGTTCAAAGTAATGAGCAGTTCTTC. The rearrangement links TRBV29-1 to TRBJ2-1; unclear D gene. The CDR3 is 12 residues long. Germline V gene data show CDR1 as SQVTM and CDR2 as ANQGSEA. Between the trimmed V and J ends, which lost 8 bases and 7 bases, there was a span of 15 bases.

This clonotype was detected ten times or more. The chain joins TRBV6-1 to TRBJ1-6; D is perhaps TRBD1 (6 bases). The CDR3 length is 14 residues. Germline loops: CDR1 MNHNS, CDR2 SASEGT. Trimming removed 5 bases at V and 5 bases at J, with 10 bases between. The CDR3 here is CASSQGHDNSPLHF. CDR3 DNA sequence: TGTGCCAGCAGTCAGGGACACGATAATTCACCCCTCCACTTT.

This clonotype showed up many times. The chain uses TRBV9 and TRBJ1-3; the match to TRBD1 covers 7 bases. The CDR3 consists of 17 residues. J was trimmed by 0 bases and V by 2 bases; bases with no gene match: 8. Germline CDR1 reads SGDLS; CDR2 reads YYNGEE. CDR3 sequence: CASSVSPGQTSGNTIYF. CDR3 coding DNA: TGTGCCAGCAGCGTTTCTCCGGGACAGACCTCTGGAAACACCATATATTTT. Based on the CDR3 plus reference TRBV9 and TRBJ1-3, the full variable domain is DSGVTQTPKHLITATGQRVTLRCSPRSGDLSVYWYQQSLDQGLQFLIQYYNGEERAKGNILERFSAQQFPDLHSELNLSSLELGDSALYFCASSVSPGQTSGNTIYFGEGSWLTVV.

This clonotype has a count of ten or more. The chain combines TRBV29-1 with TRBJ2-7; tentative D call: TRBD1 (5 bases). Germline CDR1 is SQVTM and CDR2 is ANQGSEA. Trimming took 4 bases from V and 0 from J, leaving 16 bases between them. There are 15 residues in the CDR3. The CDR3 DNA sequence: TGCAGCGTTGCCGCGTCCCCTGACAGCTCCTACGAGCAGTACTTC. It is translated as CSVAASPDSSYEQYF.

The CDR3 region is CSAPSGNYGYTF. The DNA of the CDR3 is TGCAGTGCTCCCTCAGGGAACTATGGCTACACCTTC. The V and J genes are TRBV20-1 and TRBJ1-2; D is possibly TRBD1 (5 bases). The CDR3 covers 12 residues. The V gene's germline CDR1 is DFQATT and CDR2 SNEGSKA (reference sequence). With 5 bases removed from V and 2 bases from J, the gap between germline ends came to 9 bases.

The chain joins TRBV11-2 to TRBJ2-1; TRBD2 agrees at 13 bases. The V segment lost 9 bases and the J segment 16 bases; nucleotides outside the gene matches: 6. The CDR3 contains 11 residues. The germline gives CDR1 SGHAT, CDR2 FQNNGV. This chain's CDR3 is CASTSGGASFF. In DNA form, the CDR3 reads TGTGCCAGTACTAGCGGGGGGGCCTCTTTCTTC.

This clonotype occurred many times. The rearrangement uses TRBV2 and TRBJ1-2; no clear D. Trimming shortened V by 8 bases and J by 4 bases, and 11 bases separated the two germline ends. Germline V CDR1 and CDR2: SNHLY, FYNNEI. This CDR3 contains 12 residues. The CDR3 nucleotides read TGTGCCAGCCAACGAACGAGCTATGGCTACACCTTC. Protein product: CASQRTSYGYTF. Filled out from reference TRBV2 and TRBJ1-2, the complete variable domain reads EPEVTQTPSHQVTQMGQEVILRCVPISNHLYFYWYRQILGQKVEFLVSFYNNEISEKSEIFDDQFSVERPDGSNFTLKIRSTKLEDSAMYFCASQRTSYGYTFGSGTRLTVV.

The J gene is TRBJ1-3, the V gene TRBV12-3 or TRBV12-4, with D uncertain. The V and J ends lost 2 bases and 3 bases respectively, with 17 bases between them. The length of the CDR3 is 17 residues. The CDR3 sequence: CASSLYAGRFGGNTIYF. The CDR3 coding sequence is TGTGCCAGCAGTTTATATGCAGGAAGATTCGGTGGAAACACCATATATTTT.

The rearrangement joins TRBV20-1 to TRBJ2-3; D is perhaps TRBD1 (6 bases). The CDR3 consists of 12 residues. Trimming cost V 7 bases and J 4 bases, with 12 bases left between them. Looked up from germline, CDR1 is DFQATT and CDR2 is SNEGSKA (reference sequence). The CDR3 here is CSVRTGPDTQYF. CDR3 nucleotides: TGCAGTGTACGAACAGGGCCAGATACGCAGTATTTT.

V usage is TRBV6-2 or TRBV6-3 and J usage is TRBJ2-1; perhaps TRBD2 as D (6 bases). Trimming shortened V by 2 bases and J by 0 bases, and 8 bases separated the two germline ends. The germline V gene has CDR1 MNHEY and CDR2 SVGEGT. The CDR3 is made up of 15 amino acids. DNA of the CDR3: TGTGCCAGCAGTTACGGGGGAGGCTCCTACAATGAGCAGTTCTTC. Its protein is CASSYGGGSYNEQFF.

At least ten counts were recorded for this clonotype. The chain employs TRBV5-1 and TRBJ1-5; D is undetermined. This CDR3 contains 15 residues. The germline gives CDR1 SGHRS, CDR2 YFSETQ. Trimming left V 1 base short and J 6 bases short, with 14 bases between. The CDR3 bases are TGCGCCAGCAGCTTGAGTGGCACCGGCAGTCAGCCCCAGCATTTT. Its translation: CASSLSGTGSQPQHF.

In this sample, this clonotype turned up once. This rearrangement joins TRBV7-3 to TRBJ1-6; D possibly corresponds to TRBD1 (6 bases). Trimming shortened V by 2 bases and J by 10 bases, and 15 bases separated the two germline ends. Germline CDR1 SGHTA, CDR2 FQGTGA. The CDR3 is 15 amino acids. CDR3 amino acids: CASSLGAGVISPLHF. As DNA, the CDR3 is TGTGCCAGCAGCTTAGGGGCAGGGGTCATCTCACCCCTCCACTTT.

This clonotype was observed at least ten times. V and J are TRBV10-1 and TRBJ1-2; D gene uncertain. Trimming took off 8 bases at V and 7 bases at J, with 14 bases between the two ends. The CDR3 loop spans 12 amino acids. Germline CDR1 WNHNN, CDR2 SYGVQD (reference sequence). CDR3 in DNA: TGCGCCAGCCCGACCTCCCCTGCTGGCTACACCTTC. As protein: CASPTSPAGYTF.

This clonotype has just one count. As DNA, the CDR3 is TGTGCCACCAGCGAGGGACAGGCCGTAAACACTTATGGCTACACCTTC. Its protein is CATSEGQAVNTYGYTF. This chain links TRBV15 with TRBJ1-2; TRBD1 aligns across 8 bases. The CDR3 has 16 amino acids. V shed 5 bases and J 5 bases; nucleotides not matched to a gene: 13. Per germline, CDR1 LNHNV and CDR2 YYDKDF (reference sequence).

At least ten counts were recorded for this clonotype. J is TRBJ1-2 and V is TRBV7-2; D remains unclear. The V gene lost 0 bases and the J gene lost 2 bases, with 7 bases spanning the gap. Germline V gives CDR1 SGHTA, CDR2 FQGNSA. This CDR3 is 14 amino acids long. The CDR3 DNA is TGTGCCAGCAGCTTAGCAACACCAAACTATGGCTACACCTTC. Translating gives CASSLATPNYGYTF.

The chain employs TRBV4-1 and TRBJ2-3; the D gene could be TRBD1 or TRBD2 (6 bases each). The V end was cut by 0 bases, the J end by 3 bases, with 10 bases between. Germline V lookup: CDR1 MGHRA, CDR2 YSYEKL. The length of the CDR3 is 15 residues. In DNA, the CDR3 is TGCGCCAGCAGCCAAGAGGGGGGCCGGACAGATACGCAGTATTTT. It encodes CASSQEGGRTDTQYF.

This chain links TRBV18 with TRBJ1-2, with 8 bases matching TRBD1. The CDR3 consists of 14 residues. The germline CDR1 and CDR2 sequences are KGHSH and LQKENI. J was trimmed by 3 bases and V by 5 bases; bases with no gene match: 5. The CDR3 DNA follows: TGTGCCAGCTCAAACGACAGGGGAGACTATGGCTACACCTTC. Translating it yields CASSNDRGDYGYTF.

Ten or more counts support this clonotype. The rearrangement uses TRBV9 and TRBJ2-1; 8 bases are a match to TRBD1. This CDR3 spans 15 amino acids. In germline, CDR1 is SGDLS, CDR2 YYNGEE. Unmatched junction bases numbered 5, after V lost 4 bases and J lost 2 bases. As DNA, the CDR3 is TGTGCCAGCAGCCCGCGGGACAGGACCTACAATGAGCAGTTCTTC. Amino acids: CASSPRDRTYNEQFF.

The table lists this clonotype with many counts. The chain uses TRBV11-3 and TRBJ2-5; D is perhaps TRBD1 (6 bases). Germline V gives CDR1 SGHNT, CDR2 YENEEA. V was cut by 1 base and J by 5 bases, with 14 bases left in between. This CDR3 is 15 amino acids long. The CDR3 reads CASSLGYRDGETQYF. Written as DNA, the CDR3 is TGTGCCAGCAGCTTAGGTTACAGGGATGGCGAGACCCAGTACTTC.

The chain couples TRBV25-1 to TRBJ1-6, with a tentative D call TRBD1 (5 bases). Germline CDR1 reads MGHDK; CDR2 reads SYGVNS. This CDR3 spans 18 amino acids. Trimming removed 2 bases from V and 5 bases from J, with 19 bases in between. CDR3: CASSESGGPVPNNSPLHF. CDR3 DNA: TGTGCCAGCAGTGAAAGCGGGGGACCGGTTCCGAATAATTCACCCCTCCACTTT.

This clonotype has ten or more counts. The chain carries TRBV19 and TRBJ1-2; no clear D. CDR1 and CDR2 from the germline V gene are LNHDA and SQIVND (reference sequence). Trimming removed 1 base at V and 4 bases at J, with 10 bases between. This CDR3 contains 14 residues. DNA for the CDR3: TGTGCCAGTAGTATAGGAACGGACCTCTATGGCTACACCTTC. It translates to CASSIGTDLYGYTF. Full variable domain (missing parts from reference TRBV19 and TRBJ1-2): DGGITQSPKYLFRKEGQNVTLSCEQNLNHDAMYWYRQDPGQGLRLIYYSQIVNDFQKGDIAEGYSVSREKKESFPLTVTSAQKNPTAFYLCASSIGTDLYGYTFGSGTRLTVV.

The sample holds many counts of this clonotype. This chain connects TRBV19 to TRBJ1-1; possibly TRBD1 for D (6 bases). Trimming removed 2 bases at V and 0 bases at J, with 13 bases between. The CDR3 is 16 amino acids. The germline CDR1 and CDR2 sequences are LNHDA and SQIVND (reference sequence). This CDR3 is CASSIRSDSLNTEAFF. Written as DNA, the CDR3 is TGTGCCAGTAGTATACGGTCGGACAGCCTGAACACTGAAGCTTTCTTT.

This clonotype has at least ten counts. The V call is TRBV4-3, the J call TRBJ1-2; D unresolved. This CDR3 has 15 amino acids. Trimming pared 2 bases from V and 4 bases from J, leaving 14 bases between. The V gene's germline CDR1 is LGHNA and CDR2 YSLEER. CDR3 bases: TGCGCCAGCAGCCAATCCGACGGAGAACTCTATGGCTACACCTTC. Protein sequence: CASSQSDGELYGYTF.

About this clonotype itself: The CDR3 does not close with the conserved phenylalanine or tryptophan, likely indicating a read error. The rearrangement links TRBV7-9 to TRBJ2-2; a weak D match, TRBD1 (5 bases). Germline values: CDR1 SEHNR, CDR2 FQNEAQ (reference sequence). V lost 6 bases and J lost 5, with 10 bases in between. The CDR3 loop spans 13 amino acids. This chain's CDR3 is CASSWGATGELFL. The CDR3 nucleotides read TGTGCCAGCAGTTGGGGCGCGACCGGGGAGCTGTTTCTT.